This entry describes one T cell receptor (beta chain). The table lists this clone with a count of one. This clone's antigen is unknown. Base qualities are not provided; no much larger clone lies one nucleotide away. TCRbeta CDR3 regions were amplified from genomic DNA by means of the immunoSEQ Assay, a bias-controlled multiplex PCR. In the original analysis: The number of nucleated cells in each sample was estimated from the amplification of reference gene primers within the assay. Sequence reads were collapsed and filtered to measure the absolute abundance of every unique TCRbeta CDR3 rearrangement. Productive Simpson clonality was computed per sample as the square root of Simpson's diversity index over productive rearrangements. This is the immuneACCESS table as TCRdb keeps it, with only in-frame sequences that have V and J called. A part of the clones is gone; compared with another copy, unresolved V genes explain less than half, and the rest is unexplained. From that table come the V and J calls and clone size; the DNA was used to work out D and trimming. The sample table contains some 64,000 clones; only one count was recorded for about four fifths of them. The ten largest clonotypes hold roughly 6.3% of the sample.

The data are from a study of blood T cell repertoires in COVID-19 (dated by TCRdb to about 2020). Study-level background: The collaborator samples originated in the United States, Italy and Spain and spanned the acute and convalescent phases of COVID-19. The samples were drawn from the first 160 participants of the ongoing ImmuneRACE study and from roughly 1,300 subjects provided by 6 global collaborators. The repertoires were released in a freely available public database intended as a resource for research on the immune response to SARS-CoV-2. Where available, HLA class I and class II types were obtained from metadata supplied by the sample provider rather than from assay-based typing. Deeply sampled blood TCRbeta repertoires from subjects exposed to, actively infected with, or recovered from COVID-19 were included in the dataset. The prospective study material was composed of cDNA or gDNA derived from T cells, B-cell-depleted T cells, or PBMCs. The sample metadata nearly always contained a de-identified subject ID, COVID-19 status, age in years and sex.

Cut back by 1 base and 8 bases, the V and J ends lie 17 bases apart. The germline V gene provides CDR1 SGHAT and CDR2 FQNNGV. From the cysteine through the phenylalanine, the CDR3 covers 15 amino acids. The sequence is cut down to CDR3 DNA, 45 bases in frame from base 1. Broad study findings and their caveats: How much clinical and demographic metadata was included differed by source and by participant, and the metadata was provided uncurated.

Whole blood was collected in K2EDTA tubes by collaborating institutions according to the institutions' own protocols. For TCRbeta analysis, collaborators shipped samples in one of three forms: frozen whole blood, isolated PBMCs, or DNA extracted from either of those sample types. The source material was peripheral blood. This clonotype originated in a woman aged 55-70 years with acute or convalescent COVID-19. The chain is encoded by TRBV11-2 joined to TRBJ1-1; confidence is insufficient to name the D gene. The CDR3 here reads CASSLALDSFLEAFF. The nucleotide sequence is TGTGCCAGCAGCTTAGCCCTAGACTCATTCCTGGAAGCTTTCTTT.